This paragraph reports one T cell receptor beta chain. What it recognizes is unknown. Using immunoSEQ multiplex PCR, the repertoire was profiled, and TCRdb retains in-frame clones only, with some absent. Of roughly 71,000 clones listed, less than 85% were seen once; the top ten hold about 20%. Germline CDR1 is SGHRS and CDR2 is YFSETQ. This CDR3 region has 16 residues. V lost 3 bases and J lost 0, with 15 bases in between. The source of the sample is a study of T cell responses to AZD1222 COVID-19 vaccine. Regarding the study as a whole: At baseline, seropositivity was found in only a handful of AZD1222 recipients.

Here the sequenced sample was peripheral blood, taken on day 0 of AZD1222 vaccination. The V gene is TRBV5-1, the J gene TRBJ1-2; maybe TRBD1 (5 bases). The sequence came from an adult in good health. Here the CDR3 reads CASSSPRGDANYGYTF. The CDR3 nucleotides read TGCGCCAGCAGCTCCCCGAGGGGCGATGCTAACTATGGCTACACCTTC.